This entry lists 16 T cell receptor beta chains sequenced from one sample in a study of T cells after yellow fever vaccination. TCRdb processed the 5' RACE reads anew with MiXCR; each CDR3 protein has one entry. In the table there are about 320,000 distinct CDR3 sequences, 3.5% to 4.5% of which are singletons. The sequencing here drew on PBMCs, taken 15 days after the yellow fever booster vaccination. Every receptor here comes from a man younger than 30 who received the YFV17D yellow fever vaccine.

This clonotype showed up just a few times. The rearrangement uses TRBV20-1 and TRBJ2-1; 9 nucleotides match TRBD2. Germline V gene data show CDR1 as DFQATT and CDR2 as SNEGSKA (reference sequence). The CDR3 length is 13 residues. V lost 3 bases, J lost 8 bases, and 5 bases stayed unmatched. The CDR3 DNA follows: TGCAGTGCTAGCCGGACTAGCGTTGATGAGCAGTTCTTC. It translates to CSASRTSVDEQFF.

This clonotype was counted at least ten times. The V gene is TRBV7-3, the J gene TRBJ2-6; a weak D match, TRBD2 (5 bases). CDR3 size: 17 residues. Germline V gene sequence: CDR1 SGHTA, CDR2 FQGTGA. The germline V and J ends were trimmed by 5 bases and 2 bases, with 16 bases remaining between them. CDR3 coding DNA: TGTGCCAGCAGCGTGAACGGCGCGGGCACTGGGGCCAACGTCCTGACTTTC. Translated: CASSVNGAGTGANVLTF.

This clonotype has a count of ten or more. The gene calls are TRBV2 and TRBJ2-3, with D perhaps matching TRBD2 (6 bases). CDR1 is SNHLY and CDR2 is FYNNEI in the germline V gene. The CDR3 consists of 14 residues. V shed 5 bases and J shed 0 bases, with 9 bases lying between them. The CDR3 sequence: CASSTGTSTDTQYF. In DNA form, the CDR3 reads TGTGCCAGCAGTACCGGGACTAGCACAGATACGCAGTATTTT.

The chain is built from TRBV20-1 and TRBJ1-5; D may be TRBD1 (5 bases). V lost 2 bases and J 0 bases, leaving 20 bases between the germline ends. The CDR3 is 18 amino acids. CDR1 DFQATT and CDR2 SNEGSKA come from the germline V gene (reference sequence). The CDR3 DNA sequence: TGCAGTGCTAGACTCCACGGGAGGGGCCTTTATAGCAATCAGCCCCAGCATTTT. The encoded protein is CSARLHGRGLYSNQPQHF.

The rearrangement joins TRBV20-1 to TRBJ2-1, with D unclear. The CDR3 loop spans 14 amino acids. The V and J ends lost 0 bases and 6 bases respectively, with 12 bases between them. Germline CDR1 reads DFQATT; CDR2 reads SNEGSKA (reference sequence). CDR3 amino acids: CSARDPEQVNEQFF. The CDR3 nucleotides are TGCAGTGCTAGAGATCCGGAACAAGTCAATGAGCAGTTCTTC.

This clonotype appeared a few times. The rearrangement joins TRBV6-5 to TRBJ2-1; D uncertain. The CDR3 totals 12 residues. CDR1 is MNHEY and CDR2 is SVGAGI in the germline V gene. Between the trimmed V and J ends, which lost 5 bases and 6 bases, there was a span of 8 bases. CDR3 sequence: CASSVSRNEQFF. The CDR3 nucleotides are TGTGCCAGCAGTGTATCGCGCAATGAGCAGTTCTTC.

The CDR3 bases are TGTGCCAGCGGTCGACAGGGGGCGCGAACTGAAGCTTTCTTT. Translation gives CASGRQGARTEAFF. This chain uses TRBV21-1 with TRBJ1-1; the table names TRBD1, a call not compared with the DNA. TRBV21-1 is classified as a pseudogene. The CDR3 spans 14 residues.

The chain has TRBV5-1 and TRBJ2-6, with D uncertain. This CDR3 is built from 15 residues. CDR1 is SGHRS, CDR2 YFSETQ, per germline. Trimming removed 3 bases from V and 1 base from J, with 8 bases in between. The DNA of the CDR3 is TGCGCCAGCAGCTCACAGAGGTCTGGGGCCAACGTCCTGACTTTC. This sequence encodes CASSSQRSGANVLTF.

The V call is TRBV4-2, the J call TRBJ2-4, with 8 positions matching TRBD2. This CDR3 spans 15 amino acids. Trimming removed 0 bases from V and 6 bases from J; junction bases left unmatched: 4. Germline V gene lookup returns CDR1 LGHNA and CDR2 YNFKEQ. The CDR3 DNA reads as TGTGCCAGCAGCCAAGATGCCGGGGGGGGAAACATTCAGTACTTC. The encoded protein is CASSQDAGGGNIQYF.

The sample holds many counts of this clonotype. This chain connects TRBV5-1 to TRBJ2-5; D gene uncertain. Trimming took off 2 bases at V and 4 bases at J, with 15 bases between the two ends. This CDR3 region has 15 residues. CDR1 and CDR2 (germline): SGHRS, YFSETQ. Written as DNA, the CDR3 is TGCGCCAGCAGCTTCCCCGGGCAGCGAGGAGAGACCCAGTACTTC. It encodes CASSFPGQRGETQYF.

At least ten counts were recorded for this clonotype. The chain's CDR3 is CSAETGYGTGELFF. The CDR3 DNA is TGCAGTGCCGAAACAGGGTACGGGACCGGGGAGCTGTTTTTT. This chain links TRBV20-1 with TRBJ2-2, with a possible D match to TRBD1 (6 bases). Germline V lookup: CDR1 DFQATT, CDR2 SNEGSKA (reference sequence). The CDR3 contains 14 residues. V was trimmed by 6 bases and J by 5 bases, leaving 16 bases between them.

CDR3 sequence reads: CASSSWTGVNTEAFF. CDR3 DNA: TGTGCCAGTAGTTCTTGGACAGGGGTGAACACTGAAGCTTTCTTT. This sequence joins TRBV19 and TRBJ1-1; 9 positions agree with TRBD1. V lost 5 bases to trimming and J lost 0 bases; unmatched junction nucleotides: 4. Germline V lookup: CDR1 LNHDA, CDR2 SQIVND (reference sequence). This CDR3 contains 15 residues.

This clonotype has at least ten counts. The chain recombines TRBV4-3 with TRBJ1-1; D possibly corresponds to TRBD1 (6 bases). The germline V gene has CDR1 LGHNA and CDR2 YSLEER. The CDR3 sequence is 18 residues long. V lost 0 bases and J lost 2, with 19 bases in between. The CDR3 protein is CASSQDPEPGAANTEAFF. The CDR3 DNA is TGCGCCAGCAGCCAAGATCCCGAGCCAGGGGCCGCCAACACTGAAGCTTTCTTT.

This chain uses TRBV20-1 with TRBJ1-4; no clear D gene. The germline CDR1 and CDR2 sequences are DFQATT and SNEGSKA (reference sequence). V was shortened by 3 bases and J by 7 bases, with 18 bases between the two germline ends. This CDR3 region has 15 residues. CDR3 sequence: CSARIALGFGEKLFF. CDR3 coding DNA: TGCAGTGCTAGGATAGCTTTGGGCTTTGGTGAAAAACTGTTTTTT.

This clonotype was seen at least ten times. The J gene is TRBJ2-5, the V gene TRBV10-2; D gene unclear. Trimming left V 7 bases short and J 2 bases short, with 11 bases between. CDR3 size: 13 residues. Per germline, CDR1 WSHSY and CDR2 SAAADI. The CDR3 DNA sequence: TGCGCCAGCATGACCGGCACTCAAGAGACCCAGTACTTC. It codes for CASMTGTQETQYF.

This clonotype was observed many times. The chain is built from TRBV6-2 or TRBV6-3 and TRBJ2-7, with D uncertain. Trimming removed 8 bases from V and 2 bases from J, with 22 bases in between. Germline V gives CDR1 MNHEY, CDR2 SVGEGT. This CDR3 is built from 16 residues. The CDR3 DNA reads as TGTGCCAGCCCTCAGAATCCGGAGACGCGGACCTACGAGCAGTACGTC. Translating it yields CASPQNPETRTYEQYV.